These T cell receptor beta chains were read from a single sample in a study of T cells after yellow fever vaccination. Via MiXCR, TCRdb re-called the 5' RACE reads, giving one row per CDR3 protein. The repertoire consists of some 250,000 distinct CDR3 sequences, with 6.9% occurring once and the leading ten covering roughly 0.93%. The sample consisted of CD4+ T cells sorted from PBMCs, taken 15 days after the yellow fever booster vaccination. The receptor set was obtained from a man aged 25 to 40 who received the YFV17D yellow fever vaccine. The CDR3 runs from the conserved cysteine through the conserved F or W. The D gene is left open where the match is weak. The size of a clone is reported for some rows only, either as once, few or many, or as a class for expanded clones.

clone_size: few
j_call: TRBJ2-2
d_call: -
v_call: TRBV24-1
cdr3_aa: CATNGVNTGELFF
cdr3_nt: TGTGCCACGAACGGGGTTAACACCGGGGAGCTGTTTTTT

clone_size: -
j_call: TRBJ2-1
d_call: TRBD2
v_call: TRBV3-1
cdr3_aa: CASSQTSGRSYNEQFF
cdr3_nt: TGTGCCAGCAGCCAAACTAGCGGGCGCTCCTACAATGAGCAGTTCTTC

clone_size: few
j_call: TRBJ2-7
d_call: -
v_call: TRBV18
cdr3_aa: CASSPRTDNEQYF
cdr3_nt: TGTGCCAGCTCTCCCCGGACAGACAACGAGCAGTACTTC

clone_size: many
j_call: TRBJ2-2
d_call: TRBD1
v_call: TRBV19
cdr3_aa: CASSERGPGELFF
cdr3_nt: TGTGCCAGTAGTGAGAGGGGGCCCGGGGAGCTGTTTTTT

clone_size: few
j_call: TRBJ1-1
d_call: -
v_call: TRBV29-1
cdr3_aa: CSVVATNTEAFF
cdr3_nt: TGCAGCGTTGTGGCCACGAACACTGAAGCTTTCTTT

clone_size: few
j_call: TRBJ1-1
d_call: TRBD1
v_call: TRBV5-1
cdr3_aa: CASSTGQVTEAFF
cdr3_nt: TGCGCCAGCAGCACCGGACAGGTCACTGAAGCTTTCTTT

clone_size: many
j_call: TRBJ2-1
d_call: TRBD2
v_call: TRBV20-1
cdr3_aa: CSSPGLAGEVGYNEQFF
cdr3_nt: TGCAGCTCCCCGGGACTAGCGGGAGAGGTGGGTTACAATGAGCAGTTCTTC

clone_size: -
j_call: TRBJ2-5
d_call: -
v_call: TRBV20-1
cdr3_aa: CSASYGTAKETQYF
cdr3_nt: TGCAGTGCTAGTTACGGGACCGCCAAAGAGACCCAGTACTTC

clone_size: few
j_call: TRBJ2-1
d_call: TRBD2
v_call: TRBV7-7
cdr3_aa: CASSPILAGVGEQFF
cdr3_nt: TGTGCTAGCAGCCCCATCCTAGCGGGAGTGGGTGAGCAGTTCTTC

clone_size: few
j_call: TRBJ2-7
d_call: TRBD1
v_call: TRBV7-8
cdr3_aa: CASSLITGGGYEQYF
cdr3_nt: TGTGCCAGCAGCTTAATCACAGGGGGTGGGTACGAGCAGTACTTC

clone_size: -
j_call: TRBJ2-7
d_call: -
v_call: TRBV10-3
cdr3_aa: CAISHAREAYEQYF
cdr3_nt: TGTGCCATCAGTCACGCCAGGGAAGCCTACGAGCAGTACTTC

clone_size: many
j_call: TRBJ2-1
d_call: -
v_call: TRBV7-9
cdr3_aa: CASSPPPRESYNEQFF
cdr3_nt: TGTGCCAGCAGCCCCCCCCCGCGCGAGTCCTACAATGAGCAGTTCTTC

clone_size: few
j_call: TRBJ2-3
d_call: TRBD2
v_call: TRBV7-8
cdr3_aa: CASSPGLAGGPGTDTQYF
cdr3_nt: TGTGCCAGCAGCCCCGGACTAGCGGGAGGGCCCGGCACAGATACGCAGTATTTT

clone_size: -
j_call: TRBJ2-1
d_call: -
v_call: TRBV5-3
cdr3_aa: CARGSGITYNEQFF
cdr3_nt: TGTGCCAGGGGCTCCGGGATCACTTACAATGAGCAGTTCTTC

clone_size: -
j_call: TRBJ1-1
d_call: -
v_call: TRBV4-3
cdr3_aa: CASSKIGMGNTEAFF
cdr3_nt: TGCGCCAGCAGCAAAATCGGTATGGGGAACACTGAAGCTTTCTTT

clone_size: many
j_call: TRBJ2-5
d_call: TRBD1
v_call: TRBV14
cdr3_aa: CASSPSPGQGWTQYF
cdr3_nt: TGTGCCAGCAGCCCTTCACCGGGACAGGGTTGGACCCAGTACTTC

clone_size: few
j_call: TRBJ2-3
d_call: -
v_call: TRBV20-1
cdr3_aa: CSASSPNPTDTQYF
cdr3_nt: TGCAGTGCTAGTAGCCCCAACCCCACAGATACGCAGTATTTT

clone_size: -
j_call: TRBJ2-3
d_call: -
v_call: TRBV5-1
cdr3_aa: CASSLALASTDTQYF
cdr3_nt: TGCGCCAGCAGCTTGGCCTTAGCGTCGACAGATACGCAGTATTTT

clone_size: many
j_call: TRBJ2-1
d_call: TRBD2
v_call: TRBV7-2
cdr3_aa: CASSLAGLAGNNEQFF
cdr3_nt: TGTGCCAGCAGCTTAGCGGGACTAGCGGGCAACAATGAGCAGTTCTTC

clone_size: many
j_call: TRBJ2-1
d_call: -
v_call: TRBV4-3
cdr3_aa: CASSQETGISYNEQFF
cdr3_nt: TGCGCCAGCAGCCAAGAAACGGGAATATCCTACAATGAGCAGTTCTTC

clone_size: many
j_call: TRBJ1-1
d_call: TRBD1
v_call: TRBV6-5
cdr3_aa: CASSLGQGKAFF
cdr3_nt: TGTGCCAGCAGTTTGGGACAGGGGAAAGCTTTCTTT

clone_size: -
j_call: TRBJ2-1
d_call: TRBD2
v_call: TRBV4-3
cdr3_aa: CASSSRGGAGNEQFF
cdr3_nt: TGCGCCAGCAGCTCCCGGGGGGGAGCGGGCAATGAGCAGTTCTTC

clone_size: few
j_call: TRBJ2-5
d_call: -
v_call: TRBV20-1
cdr3_aa: CSASVASSGETQYF
cdr3_nt: TGCAGTGCTAGCGTAGCGTCCTCGGGTGAGACCCAGTACTTC

clone_size: -
j_call: TRBJ1-6
d_call: -
v_call: TRBV5-1
cdr3_aa: CASSRTDNSPLHF
cdr3_nt: TGCGCCAGCAGCAGGACAGATAATTCACCCCTCCACTTT

clone_size: many
j_call: TRBJ2-7
d_call: -
v_call: TRBV19
cdr3_aa: CASSVRGRNEQYF
cdr3_nt: TGTGCCAGTAGCGTGCGGGGTAGGAACGAGCAGTACTTC

clone_size: -
j_call: TRBJ2-5
d_call: -
v_call: TRBV12-3/TRBV12-4
cdr3_aa: CASSLELAETQYF
cdr3_nt: TGTGCCAGCAGTTTAGAACTAGCCGAGACCCAGTACTTC

clone_size: -
j_call: TRBJ2-1
d_call: TRBD2
v_call: TRBV6-1
cdr3_aa: CATKGLAEYNEQFF
cdr3_nt: TGTGCCACCAAGGGACTAGCGGAATACAATGAGCAGTTCTTC

clone_size: once
j_call: TRBJ2-7
d_call: TRBD2
v_call: TRBV10-3
cdr3_aa: CAISGGGSTYEQYF
cdr3_nt: TGTGCCATCAGTGGGGGGGGGAGCACCTACGAGCAGTACTTC

clone_size: few
j_call: TRBJ2-7
d_call: -
v_call: TRBV7-2
cdr3_aa: CASSATAVQGEQYF
cdr3_nt: TGTGCCAGCAGCGCGACAGCGGTACAGGGCGAGCAGTACTTC

clone_size: many
j_call: TRBJ2-2
d_call: -
v_call: TRBV5-5
cdr3_aa: CAQFGVANTGELFF
cdr3_nt: TGTGCCCAATTTGGGGTAGCGAACACCGGGGAGCTGTTTTTT

clone_size: few
j_call: TRBJ2-1
d_call: TRBD1
v_call: TRBV2
cdr3_aa: CASRRWGQAASYNEQFF
cdr3_nt: TGTGCCAGCAGGAGATGGGGACAGGCTGCCTCCTACAATGAGCAGTTCTTC

clone_size: -
j_call: TRBJ2-7
d_call: -
v_call: TRBV10-2
cdr3_aa: CASSEFIYEQYF
cdr3_nt: TGCGCCAGCAGTGAGTTCATCTACGAGCAGTACTTC

clone_size: few
j_call: TRBJ2-1
d_call: TRBD2
v_call: TRBV15
cdr3_aa: CATSRSPGTSAYNEQFF
cdr3_nt: TGTGCCACCAGCAGATCGCCGGGGACTAGCGCCTACAATGAGCAGTTCTTC

clone_size: few
j_call: TRBJ2-4
d_call: -
v_call: TRBV18
cdr3_aa: CASSPAGTQAKNIQYF
cdr3_nt: TGTGCCAGCTCACCAGCAGGGACCCAAGCCAAAAACATTCAGTACTTC

clone_size: -
j_call: TRBJ2-5
d_call: TRBD1
v_call: TRBV30
cdr3_aa: CAWSGYRGRETQYF
cdr3_nt: TGTGCCTGGAGTGGGTACAGGGGGCGCGAGACCCAGTACTTC

clone_size: -
j_call: TRBJ2-3
d_call: -
v_call: TRBV27
cdr3_aa: CASSLMGVTGTDTQYF
cdr3_nt: TGTGCCAGCAGTTTAATGGGCGTGACTGGAACAGATACGCAGTATTTT

clone_size: -
j_call: TRBJ2-5
d_call: TRBD2
v_call: TRBV5-1
cdr3_aa: CASSLVTSGRETQYF
cdr3_nt: TGCGCCAGCAGCTTGGTGACTAGCGGGAGAGAGACCCAGTACTTC

clone_size: many
j_call: TRBJ2-7
d_call: -
v_call: TRBV28
cdr3_aa: CASSFFREGEQYF
cdr3_nt: TGTGCCAGCAGTTTTTTCCGCGAGGGCGAGCAGTACTTC

clone_size: -
j_call: TRBJ2-5
d_call: -
v_call: TRBV24-1
cdr3_aa: CATSGTEQETQYF
cdr3_nt: TGTGCCACCAGTGGGACTGAGCAAGAGACCCAGTACTTC

clone_size: -
j_call: TRBJ2-1
d_call: -
v_call: TRBV7-9
cdr3_aa: CASTNTPIRPNEQFF
cdr3_nt: TGTGCCAGCACTAACACCCCGATCCGGCCTAATGAGCAGTTCTTC

clone_size: many
j_call: TRBJ2-3
d_call: -
v_call: TRBV5-1
cdr3_aa: CASSLTDTQYF
cdr3_nt: TGTGCCAGCAGCTTGACAGATACGCAGTATTTT

clone_size: many
j_call: TRBJ2-2
d_call: TRBD1
v_call: TRBV14
cdr3_aa: CASSPRTGGIGELFF
cdr3_nt: TGTGCCAGCAGCCCAAGGACAGGGGGTATCGGGGAGCTGTTTTTT

clone_size: few
j_call: TRBJ1-1
d_call: -
v_call: TRBV15
cdr3_aa: CATSTVRPTEAFF
cdr3_nt: TGTGCCACCAGCACTGTGCGGCCCACTGAAGCTTTCTTT

clone_size: many
j_call: TRBJ2-1
d_call: -
v_call: TRBV7-9
cdr3_aa: CASSYRSGSRNEQFF
cdr3_nt: TGTGCCAGCAGCTACAGGTCTGGGTCCCGCAATGAGCAGTTCTTC

clone_size: many
j_call: TRBJ2-5
d_call: -
v_call: TRBV7-3
cdr3_aa: CASSFGGKATQYF
cdr3_nt: TGTGCCAGCAGCTTTGGAGGGAAGGCGACCCAGTACTTC

clone_size: few
j_call: TRBJ2-7
d_call: -
v_call: TRBV29-1
cdr3_aa: CSFSPGLAGEQYF
cdr3_nt: TGCAGCTTCTCCCCCGGGCTAGCTGGTGAGCAGTACTTC

clone_size: many
j_call: TRBJ2-4
d_call: -
v_call: TRBV7-2
cdr3_aa: CASSLGLPDIQYF
cdr3_nt: TGTGCCAGCAGCTTAGGTCTTCCGGACATTCAGTACTTC

clone_size: -
j_call: TRBJ2-6
d_call: -
v_call: TRBV4-3
cdr3_aa: CASSLEQRQAGANVLTF
cdr3_nt: TGCGCCAGCAGCCTAGAACAGAGACAGGCTGGGGCCAACGTCCTGACTTTC

clone_size: many
j_call: TRBJ2-1
d_call: -
v_call: TRBV29-1
cdr3_aa: CSVLFGSPNNEQFF
cdr3_nt: TGCAGCGTTCTATTTGGATCCCCCAACAATGAGCAGTTCTTC

clone_size: many
j_call: TRBJ1-2
d_call: TRBD1
v_call: TRBV5-1
cdr3_aa: CASSLAQGDYGYTF
cdr3_nt: TGCGCCAGCAGCTTGGCGCAGGGGGACTATGGCTACACCTTC

clone_size: few
j_call: TRBJ2-6
d_call: -
v_call: TRBV6-1
cdr3_aa: CASRDFSGANVLTF
cdr3_nt: TGTGCCAGCAGGGATTTCTCTGGGGCCAACGTCCTGACTTTC

clone_size: many
j_call: TRBJ2-3
d_call: -
v_call: TRBV3-1
cdr3_aa: CASSLQGTDTQYF
cdr3_nt: TGCGCCAGCAGCTTACAGGGAACAGATACGCAGTATTTT

clone_size: few
j_call: TRBJ1-1
d_call: -
v_call: TRBV12-3/TRBV12-4
cdr3_aa: CASAARTNTEAFF
cdr3_nt: TGTGCCAGCGCGGCAAGGACGAACACTGAAGCTTTCTTT

clone_size: -
j_call: TRBJ1-4
d_call: -
v_call: TRBV20-1
cdr3_aa: CCARALGGAWGEKLFF
cdr3_nt: TGCTGTGCTAGAGCCCTGGGGGGCGCCTGGGGTGAAAAACTGTTTTTT

clone_size: many
j_call: TRBJ2-5
d_call: -
v_call: TRBV3-1
cdr3_aa: CASSRRTVEETQYF
cdr3_nt: TGTGCCAGCAGCCGACGGACTGTCGAAGAGACCCAGTACTTC

clone_size: -
j_call: TRBJ1-2
d_call: -
v_call: TRBV29-1
cdr3_aa: CSVEDHNRDPGYTF
cdr3_nt: TGCAGCGTTGAAGATCATAATAGGGATCCTGGCTACACCTTC

clone_size: few
j_call: TRBJ2-4
d_call: -
v_call: TRBV20-1
cdr3_aa: CSGREPGLRTEAKNIQYF
cdr3_nt: TGCAGTGGGAGAGAACCGGGACTTAGGACTGAAGCCAAAAACATTCAGTACTTC

clone_size: -
j_call: TRBJ2-7
d_call: -
v_call: TRBV19
cdr3_aa: CASTAVNSYEQYF
cdr3_nt: TGTGCCAGCACAGCGGTGAACTCCTACGAGCAGTACTTC

clone_size: many
j_call: TRBJ2-1
d_call: -
v_call: TRBV7-6
cdr3_aa: CASSLMDFSSSYNEQFF
cdr3_nt: TGTGCCAGCAGCTTAATGGACTTCTCCAGCTCCTACAATGAGCAGTTCTTC

clone_size: many
j_call: TRBJ2-1
d_call: TRBD1
v_call: TRBV20-1
cdr3_aa: CSAGQGARNEQFF
cdr3_nt: TGCAGTGCCGGGCAGGGGGCGCGCAATGAGCAGTTCTTC